This TCR beta chain was identified in a study of OX40 agonist ivuxolimab in advanced cancers. Study outcomes and limitations: The antigens recognized by the expanded peripheral T cells, that is their antigen specificity, were not determined.

V lost 5 bases and J lost 5, with 10 bases in between. Germline V lookup: CDR1 SEHNR, CDR2 FQNEAQ (reference sequence). The CDR3 has 13 amino acids. This clone occurred once. What it recognizes is unknown. This same CDR3 is encoded by further DNA sequences in the sample. Using immunoSEQ multiplex PCR, the repertoire was profiled, and TCRdb retains in-frame clones only, with some absent. This table holds about 80,000 clones, 80% to 90% found once. The receptor was derived from an adult with an advanced solid tumor such as melanoma, head and neck, liver or kidney cancer. Sample: CD4+ or CD8+ T cells sorted from blood, taken in a trial of the OX40 agonist ivuxolimab. V and J are TRBV7-9 and TRBJ1-5; D is undetermined. CDR3 sequence (DNA): TGTGCCAGCAGCCTGGGTCAATATCAGCCCCAGCATTTT. Encoded protein: CASSLGQYQPQHF.